The T cell receptor (beta chain) under discussion was sequenced for a study of glioma-infiltrating T cells. Broader study findings: Tissue-blood divergence was below expectation in non-neoplastic patients, above in gliomas. CDR3 overlap between tissue and blood was very small.

This CDR3 region has 13 residues. Germline CDR1 is DFQATT and CDR2 is SNEGSKA (reference sequence). V lost 7 bases to trimming and J lost 0 bases, with 12 bases between them. Amplification of TCR alpha and beta CDR3 regions from RNA used iRepertoire nested multiplex PCR. For one-step reverse transcription and amplification, 100-400 ng of tissue mRNA or PBMC total RNA was used. Each CDR3 protein gets one entry after TCRdb re-called the multiplex PCR reads with MiXCR. There are around 150,000 distinct CDR3 sequences in the sample; roughly 43% occur only once, and over 15% lies in the top ten. Note on this clonotype: Antigen specificity is unknown.

This clonotype was obtained from a human donor with low-grade glioma or glioblastoma, undergoing nonglioma brain surgery, or in good health (not recorded which). Source material: glioma tissue, nonneoplastic brain tissue, or PBMCs (not recorded which). This chain connects TRBV20-1 to TRBJ1-1; D gene uncertain. CDR3 in DNA: TGCAGTGGATTCGGCTCTGTGAACACTGAAGCTTTCTTT. It is translated as CSGFGSVNTEAFF.